This TCR beta chain is drawn from a study of blood T cells in healthy people across ages. The study drew donors from healthy Caucasian individuals in Russia aged roughly 6 to 90. Per sample, no less than 5 micrograms of total RNA were extracted. Through a sample-barcoded 5' primer and a J-beta primer mix, a second PCR was run for about 7 to 12 cycles. TCRdb ran MiXCR on the 5' RACE reads and lists one entry per CDR3 protein. The table has 1.5 million to 2 million distinct CDR3 sequences, around 48% seen once; the top ten hold 2.1%. CDR3 length: 13 amino acids. V lost 8 bases, J lost 3 bases, and 5 bases stayed unmatched. The germline V gene has CDR1 MNHNS and CDR2 SASEGT.

Material for sequencing was blood. This clonotype was obtained from a middle-aged woman in good health. The rearrangement joins TRBV6-1 to TRBJ1-2; the match to TRBD1 covers 8 bases. The CDR3 DNA reads as TGTGCCAGCTCGGACAGGGACCACTATGGCTACACCTTC. Translation: CASSDRDHYGYTF.